This TCR beta chain was identified in a study of cytomegalovirus exposure and HLA in healthy donors. In the PCR, 60 Vbeta and 13 Jbeta primers were used. TCRdb's copy holds only in-frame clones and misses some; the assay was immunoSEQ multiplex PCR. The data hold around 100,000 clones, with roughly 76% observed a single time. This CDR3 spans 14 amino acids. CDR1 is LNHDA and CDR2 is SQIVND in the germline V gene (reference sequence). V lost 6 bases and J lost 4; bases outside the gene matches: 6. The receptor comes from a woman aged 60 to 75 in good health and CMV-seropositive. Sequenced input: PBMCs. The chain recombines TRBV19 with TRBJ2-1; 7 positions match TRBD2. This CDR3 is CASSDTSVYNEQFF. The CDR3, as DNA: TGTGCCAGTAGCGACACTAGCGTTTACAATGAGCAGTTCTTC. Full variable domain (rest looked up from reference TRBV19 and TRBJ2-1): DGGITQSPKYLFRKEGQNVTLSCEQNLNHDAMYWYRQDPGQGLRLIYYSQIVNDFQKGDIAEGYSVSREKKESFPLTVTSAQKNPTAFYLCASSDTSVYNEQFFGPGTRLTVL.